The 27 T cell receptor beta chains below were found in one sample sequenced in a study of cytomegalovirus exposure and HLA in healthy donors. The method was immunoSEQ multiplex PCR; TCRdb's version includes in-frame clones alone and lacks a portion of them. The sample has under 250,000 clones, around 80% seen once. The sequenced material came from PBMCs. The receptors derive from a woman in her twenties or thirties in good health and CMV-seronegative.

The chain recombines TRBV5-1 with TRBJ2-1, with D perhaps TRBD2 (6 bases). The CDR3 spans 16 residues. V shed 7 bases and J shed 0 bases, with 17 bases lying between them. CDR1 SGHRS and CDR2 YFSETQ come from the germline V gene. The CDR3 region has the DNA TGCGCCAGCGACCGGAGGGCGGGGAGCTCCTACAATGAGCAGTTCTTC. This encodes CASDRRAGSSYNEQFF.

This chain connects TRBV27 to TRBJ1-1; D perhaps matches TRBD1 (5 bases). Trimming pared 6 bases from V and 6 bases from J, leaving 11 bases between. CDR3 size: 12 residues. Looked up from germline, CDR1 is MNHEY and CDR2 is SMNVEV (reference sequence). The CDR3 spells CASRGLGPEAFF. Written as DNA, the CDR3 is TGTGCCAGCAGGGGCCTGGGGCCTGAAGCTTTCTTT.

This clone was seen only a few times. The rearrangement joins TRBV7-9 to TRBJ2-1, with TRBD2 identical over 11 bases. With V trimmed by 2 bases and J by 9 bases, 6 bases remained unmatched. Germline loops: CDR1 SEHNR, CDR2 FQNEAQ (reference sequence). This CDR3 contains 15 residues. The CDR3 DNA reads TGTGCCAGCAGCTTATTAGCGGGAGGGCCGTTTGAGCAGTTCTTC. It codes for CASSLLAGGPFEQFF.

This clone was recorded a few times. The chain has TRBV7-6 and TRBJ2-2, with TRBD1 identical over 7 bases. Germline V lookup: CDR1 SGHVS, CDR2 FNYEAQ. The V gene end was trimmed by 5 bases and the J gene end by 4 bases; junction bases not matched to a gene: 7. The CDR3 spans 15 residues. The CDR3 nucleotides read TGTGCCAGCAGCCTGGGGACAGACTTCACCGGGGAGCTGTTTTTT. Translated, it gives CASSLGTDFTGELFF.

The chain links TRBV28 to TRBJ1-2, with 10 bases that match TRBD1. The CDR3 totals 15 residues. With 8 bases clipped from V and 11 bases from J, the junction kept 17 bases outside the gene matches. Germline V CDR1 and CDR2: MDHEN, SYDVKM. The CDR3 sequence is CASRDRGGRALGYTF. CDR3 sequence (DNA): TGTGCCAGCCGGGACAGGGGTGGACGAGCCCTCGGATACACCTTC.

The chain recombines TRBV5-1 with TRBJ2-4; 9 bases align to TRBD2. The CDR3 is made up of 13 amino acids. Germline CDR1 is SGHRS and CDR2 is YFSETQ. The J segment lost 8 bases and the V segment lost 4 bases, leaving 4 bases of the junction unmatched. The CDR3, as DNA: TGCGCCAGCAGCGTAGCGGGAGCGGACATTCAGTACTTC. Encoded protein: CASSVAGADIQYF.

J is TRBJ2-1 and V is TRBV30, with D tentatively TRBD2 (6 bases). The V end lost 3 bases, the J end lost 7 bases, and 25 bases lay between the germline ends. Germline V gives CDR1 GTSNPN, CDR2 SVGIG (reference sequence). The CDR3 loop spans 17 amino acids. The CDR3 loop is CAWSGGATWARRNEQFF. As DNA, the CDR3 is TGTGCCTGGAGCGGCGGGGCGACCTGGGCCAGGAGGAATGAGCAGTTCTTC.

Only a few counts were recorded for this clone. DNA of the CDR3: TGCGCCAGCAGCTTGGCCTGGACTAGCATAGGTTACGAGCAGTACTTC. It specifies CASSLAWTSIGYEQYF. The V and J genes are TRBV5-1 and TRBJ2-7; 8 bases map to TRBD2. J gave up 4 bases and V 0 bases, and 9 bases lay outside the gene matches. Per the germline V gene, CDR1 is SGHRS and CDR2 is YFSETQ. This CDR3 is 16 amino acids long.

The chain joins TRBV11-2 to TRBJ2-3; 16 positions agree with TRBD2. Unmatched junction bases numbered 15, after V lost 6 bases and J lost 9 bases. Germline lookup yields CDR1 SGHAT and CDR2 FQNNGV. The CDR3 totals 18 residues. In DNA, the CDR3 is TGTGCCAGCAGGCACTCCCCCGGGACTAGCGGGAGGGCCAACACGCAGTATTTT. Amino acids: CASRHSPGTSGRANTQYF.

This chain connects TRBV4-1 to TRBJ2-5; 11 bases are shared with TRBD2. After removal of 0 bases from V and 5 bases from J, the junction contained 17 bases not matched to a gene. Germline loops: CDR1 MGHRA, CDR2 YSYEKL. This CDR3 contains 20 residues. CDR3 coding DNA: TGCGCCAGCAGCCAAGATTCAGGGACTAGCGGTGAAACTCGGCGGGAGACCCAGTACTTC. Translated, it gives CASSQDSGTSGETRRETQYF.

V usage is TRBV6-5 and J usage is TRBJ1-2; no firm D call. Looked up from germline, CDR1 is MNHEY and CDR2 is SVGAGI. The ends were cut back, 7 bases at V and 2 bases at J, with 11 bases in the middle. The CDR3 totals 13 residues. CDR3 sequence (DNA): TGTGCCAGCAAACCTCCGGGAAACTATGGCTACACCTTC. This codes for CASKPPGNYGYTF.

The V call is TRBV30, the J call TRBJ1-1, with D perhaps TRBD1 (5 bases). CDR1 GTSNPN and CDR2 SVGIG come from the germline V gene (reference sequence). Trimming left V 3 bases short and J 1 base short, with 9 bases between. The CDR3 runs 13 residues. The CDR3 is CAWSLGANTEAFF. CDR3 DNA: TGTGCCTGGAGCCTAGGGGCGAACACTGAAGCTTTCTTT.

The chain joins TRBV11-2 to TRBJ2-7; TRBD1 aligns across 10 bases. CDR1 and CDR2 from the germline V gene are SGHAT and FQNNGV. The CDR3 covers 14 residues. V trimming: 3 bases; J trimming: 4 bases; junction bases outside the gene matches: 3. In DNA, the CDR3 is TGTGCCAGCAGCTTCGGGACAGGGGTGTACGAGCAGTACTTC. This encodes CASSFGTGVYEQYF.

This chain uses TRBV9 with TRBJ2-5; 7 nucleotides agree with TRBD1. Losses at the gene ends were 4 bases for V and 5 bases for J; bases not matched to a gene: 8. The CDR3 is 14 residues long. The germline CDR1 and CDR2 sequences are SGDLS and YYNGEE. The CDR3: CASSLGQPEETQYF. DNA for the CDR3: TGTGCCAGCAGCCTGGGACAGCCTGAGGAGACCCAGTACTTC. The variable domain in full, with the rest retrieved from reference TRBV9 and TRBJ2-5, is DSGVTQTPKHLITATGQRVTLRCSPRSGDLSVYWYQQSLDQGLQFLIQYYNGEERAKGNILERFSAQQFPDLHSELNLSSLELGDSALYFCASSLGQPEETQYFGPGTRLLVL.

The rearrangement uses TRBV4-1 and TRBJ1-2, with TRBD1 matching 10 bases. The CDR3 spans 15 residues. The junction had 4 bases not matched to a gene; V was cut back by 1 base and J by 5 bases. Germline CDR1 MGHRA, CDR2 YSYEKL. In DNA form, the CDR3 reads TGCGCCAGCAGCCAAGGAGACAGGGGGCGATATGGCTACACCTTC. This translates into CASSQGDRGRYGYTF.

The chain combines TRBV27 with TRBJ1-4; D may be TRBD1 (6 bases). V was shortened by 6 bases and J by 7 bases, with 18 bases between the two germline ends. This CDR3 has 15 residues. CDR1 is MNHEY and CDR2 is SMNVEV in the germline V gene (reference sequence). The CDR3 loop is CASRRNRDKGEKLFF. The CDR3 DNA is TGTGCCAGCAGGCGGAACCGGGACAAAGGTGAAAAACTGTTTTTT.

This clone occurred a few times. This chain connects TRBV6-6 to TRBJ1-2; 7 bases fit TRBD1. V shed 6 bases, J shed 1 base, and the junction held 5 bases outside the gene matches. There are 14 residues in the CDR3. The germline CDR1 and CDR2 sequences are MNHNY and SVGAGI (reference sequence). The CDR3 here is CASRAGQNNYGYTF. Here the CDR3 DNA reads TGTGCCAGCAGGGCGGGACAGAATAACTATGGCTACACCTTC.

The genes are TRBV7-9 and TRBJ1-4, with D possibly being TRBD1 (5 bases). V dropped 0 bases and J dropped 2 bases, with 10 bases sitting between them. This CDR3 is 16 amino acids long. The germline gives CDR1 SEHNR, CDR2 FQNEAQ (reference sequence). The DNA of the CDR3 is TGTGCCAGCAGCTTAGCGCTAGGGGCGACTAATGAAAAACTGTTTTTT. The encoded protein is CASSLALGATNEKLFF.

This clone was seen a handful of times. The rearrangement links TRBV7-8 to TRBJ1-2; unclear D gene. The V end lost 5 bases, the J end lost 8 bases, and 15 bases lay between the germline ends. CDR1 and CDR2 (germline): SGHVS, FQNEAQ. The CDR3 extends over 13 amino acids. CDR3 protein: CASSPGEGSGYTF. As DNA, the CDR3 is TGTGCCAGCAGCCCCGGGGAGGGTTCGGGCTACACCTTC.

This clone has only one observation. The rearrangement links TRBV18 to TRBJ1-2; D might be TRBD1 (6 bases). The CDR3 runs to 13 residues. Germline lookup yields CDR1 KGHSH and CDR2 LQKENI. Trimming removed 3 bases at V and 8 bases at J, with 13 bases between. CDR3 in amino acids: CASSPRQEGGYTF. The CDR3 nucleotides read TGTGCCAGCTCACCCCGACAGGAAGGAGGCTACACCTTC.

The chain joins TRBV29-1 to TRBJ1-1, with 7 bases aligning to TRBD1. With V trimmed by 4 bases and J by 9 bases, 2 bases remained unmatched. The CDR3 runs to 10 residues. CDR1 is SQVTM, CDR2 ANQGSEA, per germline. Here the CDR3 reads CSVATGKAFF. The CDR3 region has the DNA TGCAGCGTTGCGACAGGGAAAGCTTTCTTT.

The CDR3 DNA sequence: TGCGCCAGCAGCTGGACAGGGAACTATGGCTACACCTTC. It is translated as CASSWTGNYGYTF. The rearrangement links TRBV5-1 to TRBJ1-2, with 8 bases aligning to TRBD1. Germline CDR1 reads SGHRS; CDR2 reads YFSETQ. The CDR3 extends over 13 amino acids. The ends lost 3 bases at V and 2 bases at J; junction bases unmatched: 0.

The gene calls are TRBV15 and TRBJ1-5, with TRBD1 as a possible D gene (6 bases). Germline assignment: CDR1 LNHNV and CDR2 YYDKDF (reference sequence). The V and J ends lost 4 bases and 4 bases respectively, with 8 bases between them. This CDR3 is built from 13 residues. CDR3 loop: CATSIRGNQPQHF. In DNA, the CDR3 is TGTGCCACCAGCATAAGGGGGAATCAGCCCCAGCATTTT.

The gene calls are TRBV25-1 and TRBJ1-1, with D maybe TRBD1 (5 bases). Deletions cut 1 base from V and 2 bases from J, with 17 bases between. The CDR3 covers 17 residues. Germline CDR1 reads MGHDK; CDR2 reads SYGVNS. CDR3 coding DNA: TGTGCCAGCAGTGAATTAGGGCCGACAGACAGAAACACTGAAGCTTTCTTT. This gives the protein CASSELGPTDRNTEAFF. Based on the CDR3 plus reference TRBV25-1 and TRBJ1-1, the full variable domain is EADIYQTPRYLVIGTGKKITLECSQTMGHDKMYWYQQDPGMELHLIHYSYGVNSTEKGDLSSESTVSRIRTEHFPLTLESARPSHTSQYLCASSELGPTDRNTEAFFGQGTRLTVV.

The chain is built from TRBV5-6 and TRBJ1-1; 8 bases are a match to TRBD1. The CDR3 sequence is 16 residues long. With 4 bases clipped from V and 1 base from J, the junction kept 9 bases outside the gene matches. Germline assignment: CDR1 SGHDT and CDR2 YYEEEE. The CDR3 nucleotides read TGTGCCAGCAGCCACAGGGGGACCCGTGGGAACACTGAAGCTTTCTTT. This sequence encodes CASSHRGTRGNTEAFF.

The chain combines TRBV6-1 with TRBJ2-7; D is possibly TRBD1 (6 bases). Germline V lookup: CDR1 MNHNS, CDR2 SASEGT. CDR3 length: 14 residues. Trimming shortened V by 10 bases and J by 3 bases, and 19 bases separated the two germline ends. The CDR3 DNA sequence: TGTGCCACCCCGAAGGACAGATTTGACTACGAGCAGTACTTC. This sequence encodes CATPKDRFDYEQYF.

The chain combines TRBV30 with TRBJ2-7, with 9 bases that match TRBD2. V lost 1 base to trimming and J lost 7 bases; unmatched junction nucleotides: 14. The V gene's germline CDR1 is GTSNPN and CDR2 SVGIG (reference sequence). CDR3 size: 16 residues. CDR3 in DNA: TGTGCCTGGAGTGGCGCGGGGGGGAAGATCTACGTGGAGCAGTACTTC. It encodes CAWSGAGGKIYVEQYF.